A selection of T cell receptor beta chains follows, all from one sample in a study of shared clonotypes between healthy human individuals. Data came from immunoSEQ multiplex PCR; TCRdb stores just in-frame clones and leaves some out. The sample holds about 690,000 clones, 90% seen once. Sequencing used memory CD8+ T cells from PBMCs. The receptors stem from a man between 18 and 35 years old in good health. Some clones in this sample may be carry-over from other donors' samples. CDR3s include the opening cysteine and the closing phenylalanine or tryptophan. D genes are given only for firm matches.

cdr3_aa j_call cdr3_length v_call d_call
CASSVGGGGYEQYF TRBJ2-7 14 TRBV9 TRBD2
CASSLGGTYEQYF TRBJ2-7 13 TRBV27 -
CASRFPGVGDYGYTF TRBJ1-2 15 TRBV10-2 -
CASSYSPFLDTQYF TRBJ2-3 14 TRBV27 -
CASSQDRSGGREETQYF TRBJ2-5 17 TRBV4-2 TRBD1
CASSPRGGGSRETQYF TRBJ2-5 16 TRBV28 -
CSVGVRAGKDTGELFF TRBJ2-2 16 TRBV29-1 -
CASSVALAGGETQYF TRBJ2-5 15 TRBV9 TRBD2
CASTATGINEKLFF TRBJ1-4 14 TRBV27 -
CASSFRGSTEAFF TRBJ1-1 13 TRBV28 -
CASSQDFTGTYGYTF TRBJ1-2 15 TRBV14 -
CSVSGSSYNEQFF TRBJ2-1 13 TRBV29-1 TRBD2
CASSLARSGGQPQHF TRBJ1-5 15 TRBV7-2 -
CASRPLAGGPAQYF TRBJ2-3 14 TRBV7-9 TRBD2
CASSLMAGGNEQFF TRBJ2-1 14 TRBV27 TRBD2
CASNNGNQPQHF TRBJ1-5 12 TRBV28 -
CASSYSRGIYETQYF TRBJ2-5 15 TRBV6-5 TRBD1
CARREQGGTYEQYF TRBJ2-7 14 TRBV2 -
CASSSWSSTDTQYF TRBJ2-3 14 TRBV19 -
CSVYYYEQYF TRBJ2-7 10 TRBV29-1 -
CASSGDRVGYEQYF TRBJ2-7 14 TRBV7-9 TRBD1
CASSSPSSGRGYTF TRBJ1-2 14 TRBV4-3 -
CASSPGQMMGGSGIGYEQYF TRBJ2-7 20 TRBV11-3 -
CASSPHPGQTESTDTQYF TRBJ2-3 18 TRBV4-2 -
CAWNYGPDAEAFF TRBJ1-1 13 TRBV30 -
CASSTPGRAGGSSYNEQFF TRBJ2-1 19 TRBV9 -
CASSQPYRALYEQYF TRBJ2-7 15 TRBV16 -
CASSFVVQDEQYF TRBJ2-7 13 TRBV7-9 -
CASIERREVGPSGPTYEQYF TRBJ2-7 20 TRBV4-1 TRBD2
CASSLGGNEQFF TRBJ2-1 12 TRBV27 -
CASSSRWYNEQFF TRBJ2-1 13 TRBV5-1 -
CASSQDVEGNTIYF TRBJ1-3 14 TRBV4-3 -